One and the same sample provided the 14 T cell receptor beta chains below, sequenced in a study of cytotoxic CD8 clonotypes in ibrutinib-treated CLL. Clones were read by immunoSEQ multiplex PCR, and TCRdb kept only the in-frame ones, dropping some. This sample has roughly 180,000 clones, with roughly four fifths found just once. Sequenced here: PBMCs, sampled after 24 months of ibrutinib treatment. These receptors came from a human donor with chronic lymphocytic leukemia.

The chain links TRBV4-2 to TRBJ1-2, with D perhaps matching TRBD1 (6 bases). Trimming removed 0 bases at V and 2 bases at J, with 10 bases between. The CDR3 runs to 15 residues. Germline V CDR1 and CDR2: LGHNA, YNFKEQ. CDR3 sequence reads: CASSQDRTGNYGYTF. The CDR3 DNA reads TGTGCCAGCAGCCAAGATCGTACAGGGAACTATGGCTACACCTTC.

The CDR3 region is CASSSRLAGGLDEQYF. CDR3 sequence (DNA): TGTGCCAGCAGCTCCCGACTAGCGGGGGGGCTGGACGAGCAGTACTTC. This rearrangement joins TRBV11-2 to TRBJ2-7; 14 nucleotides align to TRBD2. Germline V gives CDR1 SGHAT, CDR2 FQNNGV. The CDR3 extends over 16 amino acids. V dropped 4 bases and J dropped 5; count of bases not matched to a gene: 7.

This clone was counted a single time. The chain is built from TRBV28 and TRBJ2-7, with a possible D match to TRBD2 (6 bases). Germline assignment: CDR1 MDHEN and CDR2 SYDVKM. V was cut by 10 bases and J by 2 bases, with 15 bases left in between. The CDR3 has 13 residues. The CDR3 bases are TGTGCCACCACCCGGAGGGTCCCCTACGAGCAGTACTTC. It is translated as CATTRRVPYEQYF. The variable domain in full, with the rest retrieved from reference TRBV28 and TRBJ2-7, is DVKVTQSSRYLVKRTGEKVFLECVQDMDHENMFWYRQDPGLGLRLIYFSYDVKMKEKGDIPEGYSVSREKKERFSLILESASTNQTSMYLCATTRRVPYEQYFGPGTRLTVT.

The V and J genes are TRBV7-2 and TRBJ1-6; perhaps TRBD1 as D (5 bases). The V end lost 3 bases, the J end lost 14 bases, and 11 bases lay between the germline ends. CDR3 length: 12 residues. In germline, CDR1 is SGHTA, CDR2 FQGNSA. CDR3 DNA sequence: TGTGCCAGCAGCTTCGGAACCAGGGCCCTCCACTTT. Amino acids: CASSFGTRALHF. The full variable domain, completed using reference TRBV7-2 and TRBJ1-6, is GAGVSQSPSNKVTEKGKDVELRCDPISGHTALYWYRQSLGQGLEFLIYFQGNSAPDKSGLPSDRFSAERTGGSVSTLTIQRTQQEDSAVYLCASSFGTRALHFGNGTRLTVT.

The V call is TRBV2, the J call TRBJ1-1; a weak D match, TRBD1 (5 bases). The V end lost 7 bases, the J end lost 1 base, and 13 bases lay between the germline ends. This CDR3 is 14 amino acids long. CDR1 and CDR2 from the germline V gene are SNHLY and FYNNEI. CDR3 region: CASTRTRGNTEAFF. The CDR3 DNA reads as TGTGCCAGCACCCGGACGAGGGGGAACACTGAAGCTTTCTTT.

This clone was seen only a few times. The junction does not match germline at one end; this may be a read error. The genes are TRBV30 and TRBJ1-5, with unresolved D. CDR3 length equals 12 residues. The V gene's germline CDR1 is GTSNPN and CDR2 SVGIG (reference sequence). CDR3 loop: CAWSQLNRPQHF. DNA of the CDR3: TGTGCCTGGAGTCAGTTAAATCGGCCCCAGCATTTT. The whole variable domain, filled in from reference TRBV30 and TRBJ1-5, reads SQTIHQWPATLVQPVGSPLSLECTVEGTSNPNLYWYRQAAGRGLQLLFYSVGIGQISSEVPQNLSASRPQDRQFILSSKKLLLSDSGFYLCAWSQLNRPQHFGDGTRLSIL.

V is TRBV5-4 and J is TRBJ1-4, with D possibly TRBD1 on 6 matching bases. Trimming cost V 0 bases and J 3 bases, with 15 bases left between them. The V gene's germline CDR1 is SGHNT and CDR2 YYREEE (reference sequence). The CDR3 length is 17 residues. The CDR3 sequence is CASSLAPGGAANEKLFF. The CDR3 nucleotides read TGTGCCAGCAGCTTGGCGCCGGGGGGGGCGGCTAATGAAAAACTGTTTTTT.

The chain recombines TRBV6-1 with TRBJ1-1, with unresolved D. The germline CDR1 and CDR2 sequences are MNHNS and SASEGT. The CDR3 consists of 12 residues. V dropped 2 bases and J dropped 5 bases, with 6 bases sitting between them. The CDR3 region has the DNA TGTGCCAGCAGTGAACGTTGGACTGAAGCTTTCTTT. The encoded protein is CASSERWTEAFF.

This chain links TRBV27 with TRBJ1-6, with TRBD1 as a possible D gene (6 bases). V dropped 2 bases and J dropped 3 bases, with 11 bases sitting between them. This CDR3 region has 16 residues. The germline V gene has CDR1 MNHEY and CDR2 SMNVEV (reference sequence). The CDR3 loop reads CASSLKGVLYNSPLHF. CDR3 sequence (DNA): TGTGCCAGCAGTTTAAAGGGGGTCCTCTATAATTCACCCCTCCACTTT.

The chain links TRBV20-1 to TRBJ2-5; the D is unclear. Per germline, CDR1 DFQATT and CDR2 SNEGSKA (reference sequence). With 6 bases removed from V and 3 bases from J, the gap between germline ends came to 8 bases. CDR3 size: 11 residues. CDR3 bases: TGCAGTGCGAGGTCGGAAGAGACCCAGTACTTC. Its protein is CSARSEETQYF.

This clone was seen once. V usage is TRBV7-2 and J usage is TRBJ2-3, with TRBD1 matching over 10 bases. This CDR3 comprises 13 residues. From germline, CDR1 is SGHTA and CDR2 FQGNSA. The V segment lost 6 bases and the J segment 9 bases; nucleotides outside the gene matches: 6. CDR3 DNA sequence: TGTGCCAGCAGACGTGGACAGGGGGAGACGCAGTATTTT. Translating gives CASRRGQGETQYF.

V and J are TRBV29-1 and TRBJ2-7; 8 bases match TRBD2. The V gene end was trimmed by 6 bases and the J gene end by 3 bases; junction bases not matched to a gene: 4. Germline CDR1 reads SQVTM; CDR2 reads ANQGSEA. The CDR3 totals 12 residues. The CDR3 region has the DNA TGCAGCGTCCTCGGGAGGGACTACGAGCAGTACTTC. This sequence encodes CSVLGRDYEQYF.

The gene calls are TRBV7-2 and TRBJ2-3, with TRBD2 matching 12 bases. Unmatched junction bases numbered 7, after V lost 9 bases and J lost 6 bases. The CDR3 contains 14 residues. From germline, CDR1 is SGHTA and CDR2 FQGNSA. The CDR3 DNA follows: TGTGCCAGTAGCCTAGCGGGGGGGCGGGATACGCAGTATTTT. Protein sequence: CASSLAGGRDTQYF.

In DNA form, the CDR3 reads TGCGCCAGCAGCTTGGGTAGGTCCACAGATACGCAGTATTTT. Its translation is CASSLGRSTDTQYF. This chain connects TRBV5-1 to TRBJ2-3; no reliable D call. V lost 0 bases, J lost 2 bases, and 7 bases lay in between. The CDR3 is 14 amino acids. From germline, CDR1 is SGHRS and CDR2 YFSETQ.